The T cell receptor beta chain described here comes from a study of T cell responses to AZD1222 COVID-19 vaccine. The study's findings and limits: White British people made up most donors, females outnumbered males, and clonal diversity was possibly underestimated.

V shed 4 bases and J shed 7 bases, with 9 bases lying between them. The germline gives CDR1 LGHDT, CDR2 YNNKEL (reference sequence). CDR3 length: 12 residues. Only in-frame clones appear in the TCRdb table, and some are missing; sequencing was by immunoSEQ multiplex PCR. The table has 120,000 to 150,000 clones, 91% seen once. As regards this clone: Its antigen is not identified.

The material was peripheral blood, obtained on day 0 of AZD1222 vaccination. The chain recombines TRBV3-1 (or the pseudogene TRBV3-2) with TRBJ2-3; maybe TRBD2 (5 bases). The clonotype originates from an adult in good health. The CDR3 here is CASSPTGNTQYF. The CDR3, as DNA: TGTGCCAGCAGCCCGACGGGAAATACGCAGTATTTT.